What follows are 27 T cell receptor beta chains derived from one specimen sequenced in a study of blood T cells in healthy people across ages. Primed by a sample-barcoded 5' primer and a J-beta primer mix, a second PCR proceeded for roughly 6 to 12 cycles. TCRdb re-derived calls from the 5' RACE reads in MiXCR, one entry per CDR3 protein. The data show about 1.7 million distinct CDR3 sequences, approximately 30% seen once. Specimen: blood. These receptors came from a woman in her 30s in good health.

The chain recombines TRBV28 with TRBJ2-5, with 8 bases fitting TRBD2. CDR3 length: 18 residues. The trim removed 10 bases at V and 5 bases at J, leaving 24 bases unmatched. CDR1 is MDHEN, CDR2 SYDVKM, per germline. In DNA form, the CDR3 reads TGTGCCACCTATCCCCCAGCGGGGGCCCTTAACTACAGGGAGACCCAGTACTTC. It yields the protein CATYPPAGALNYRETQYF.

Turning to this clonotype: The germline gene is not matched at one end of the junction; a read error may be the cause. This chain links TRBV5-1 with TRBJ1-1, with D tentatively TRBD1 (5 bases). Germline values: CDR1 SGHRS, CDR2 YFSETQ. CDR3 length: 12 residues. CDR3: CTSNPGQGEAFF. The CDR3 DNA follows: TGCACCAGCAATCCCGGGCAGGGTGAAGCTTTCTTT.

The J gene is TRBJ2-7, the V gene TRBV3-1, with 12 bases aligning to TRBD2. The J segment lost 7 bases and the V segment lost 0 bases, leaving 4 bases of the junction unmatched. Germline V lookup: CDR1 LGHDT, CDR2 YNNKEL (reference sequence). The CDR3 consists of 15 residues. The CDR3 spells CASSQETSGRGEQYF. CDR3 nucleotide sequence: TGTGCCAGCAGCCAAGAGACTAGCGGGAGAGGTGAGCAGTACTTC.

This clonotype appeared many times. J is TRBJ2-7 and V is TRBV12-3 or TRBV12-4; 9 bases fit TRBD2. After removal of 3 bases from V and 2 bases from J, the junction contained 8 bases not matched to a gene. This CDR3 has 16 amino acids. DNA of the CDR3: TGTGCCAGCAGTTTGGGTCTAGCGGGGCCTCCCTACGAGCAGTACTTC. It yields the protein CASSLGLAGPPYEQYF.

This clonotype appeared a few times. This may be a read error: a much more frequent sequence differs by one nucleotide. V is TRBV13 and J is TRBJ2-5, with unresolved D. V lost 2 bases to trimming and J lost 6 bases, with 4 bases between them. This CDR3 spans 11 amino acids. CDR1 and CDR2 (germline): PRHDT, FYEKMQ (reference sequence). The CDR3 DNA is TGTGCCAGCAGCTTATACAAGACCCAGTACTTC. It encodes CASSLYKTQYF.

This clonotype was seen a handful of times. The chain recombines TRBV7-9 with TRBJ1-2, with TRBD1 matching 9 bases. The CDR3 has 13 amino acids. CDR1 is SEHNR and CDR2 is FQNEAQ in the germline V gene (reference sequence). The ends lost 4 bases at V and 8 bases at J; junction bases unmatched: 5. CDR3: CASSSQGARGYTF. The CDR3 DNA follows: TGTGCCAGCAGCTCACAGGGGGCTCGGGGCTACACCTTC.

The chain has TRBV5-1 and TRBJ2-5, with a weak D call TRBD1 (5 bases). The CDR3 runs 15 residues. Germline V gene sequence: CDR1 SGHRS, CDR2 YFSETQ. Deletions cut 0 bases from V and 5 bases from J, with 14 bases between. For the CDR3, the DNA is TGCGCCAGCAGCTTGGCCACAGGTCCGGGTGAGACCCAGTACTTC. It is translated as CASSLATGPGETQYF.

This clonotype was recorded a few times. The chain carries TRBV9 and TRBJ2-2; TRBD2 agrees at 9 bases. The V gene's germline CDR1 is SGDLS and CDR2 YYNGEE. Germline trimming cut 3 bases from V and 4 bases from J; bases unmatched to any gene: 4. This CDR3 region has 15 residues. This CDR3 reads CASSAGTSLTGELFF. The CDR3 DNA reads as TGTGCCAGCAGCGCAGGGACTAGCCTCACCGGGGAGCTGTTTTTT.

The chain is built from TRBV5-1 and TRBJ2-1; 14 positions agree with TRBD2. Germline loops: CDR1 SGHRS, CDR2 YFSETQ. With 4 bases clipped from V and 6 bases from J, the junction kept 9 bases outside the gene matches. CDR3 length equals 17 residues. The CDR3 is CASSPNLGLAGGNEQFF. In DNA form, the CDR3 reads TGCGCCAGCAGCCCGAACCTCGGACTAGCGGGGGGCAATGAGCAGTTCTTC.

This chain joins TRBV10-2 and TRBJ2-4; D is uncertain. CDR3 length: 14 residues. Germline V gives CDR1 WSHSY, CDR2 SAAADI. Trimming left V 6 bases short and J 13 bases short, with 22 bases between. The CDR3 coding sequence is TGCGCCAGCAGGGATGGGCTAGTCTCGGTTGAGCAGTACTTC. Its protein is CASRDGLVSVEQYF.

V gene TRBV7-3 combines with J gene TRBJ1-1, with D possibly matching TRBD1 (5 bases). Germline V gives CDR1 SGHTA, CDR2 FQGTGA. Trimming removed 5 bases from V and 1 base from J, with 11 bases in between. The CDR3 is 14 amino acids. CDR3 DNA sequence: TGTGCCAGCAGCGCCGGAAGGGGGAACACTGAAGCTTTCTTT. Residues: CASSAGRGNTEAFF.

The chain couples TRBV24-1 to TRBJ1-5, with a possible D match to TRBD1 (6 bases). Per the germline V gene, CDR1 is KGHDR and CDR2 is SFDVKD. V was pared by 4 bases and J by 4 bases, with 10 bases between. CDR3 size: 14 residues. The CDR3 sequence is CATSDGTPNQPQHF. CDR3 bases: TGTGCCACCAGTGACGGGACACCTAATCAGCCCCAGCATTTT.

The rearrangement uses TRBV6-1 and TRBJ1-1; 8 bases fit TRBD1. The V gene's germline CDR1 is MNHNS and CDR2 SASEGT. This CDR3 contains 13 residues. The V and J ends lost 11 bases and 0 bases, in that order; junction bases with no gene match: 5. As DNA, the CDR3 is TGTGCCTGTGGCAGGGGGCTGAACACTGAAGCTTTCTTT. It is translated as CACGRGLNTEAFF.

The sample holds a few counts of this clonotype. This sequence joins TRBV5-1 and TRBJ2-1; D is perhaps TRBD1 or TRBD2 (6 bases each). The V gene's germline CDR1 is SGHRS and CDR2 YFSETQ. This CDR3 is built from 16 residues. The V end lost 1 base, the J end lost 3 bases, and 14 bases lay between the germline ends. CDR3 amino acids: CASSLIGGGGYNEQFF. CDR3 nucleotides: TGCGCCAGCAGCTTGATCGGCGGAGGGGGCTACAATGAGCAGTTCTTC.

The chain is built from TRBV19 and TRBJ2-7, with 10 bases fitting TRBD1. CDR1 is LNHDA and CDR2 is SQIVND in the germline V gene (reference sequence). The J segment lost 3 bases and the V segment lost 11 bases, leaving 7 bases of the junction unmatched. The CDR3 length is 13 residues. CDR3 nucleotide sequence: TGTGCCTCCGGGACAGGGGAGGTCTACGAGCAGTACTTC. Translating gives CASGTGEVYEQYF.

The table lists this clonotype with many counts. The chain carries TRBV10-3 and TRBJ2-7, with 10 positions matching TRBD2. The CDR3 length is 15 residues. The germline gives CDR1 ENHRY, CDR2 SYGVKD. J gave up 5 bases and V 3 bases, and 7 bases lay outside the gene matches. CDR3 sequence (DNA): TGTGCCATCAGTGACTCTAGCGGGAGAGGTGACGAGCAGTACTTC. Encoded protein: CAISDSSGRGDEQYF.

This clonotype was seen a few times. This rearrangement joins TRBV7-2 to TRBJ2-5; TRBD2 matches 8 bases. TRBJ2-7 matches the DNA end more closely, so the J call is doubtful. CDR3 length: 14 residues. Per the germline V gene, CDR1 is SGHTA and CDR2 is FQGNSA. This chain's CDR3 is CASSLKAGVGEQYF. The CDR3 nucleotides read TGTGCCAGCAGCTTAAAAGCGGGAGTGGGCGAGCAGTACTTC.

For the CDR3, the DNA is TGTGCCAGCAACTCCGACCGAACATTTGAAGCTTTCTTT. It is translated as CASNSDRTFEAFF. The chain links TRBV11-2 to TRBJ1-1, with D unclear. V lost 7 bases and J 7 bases, leaving 16 bases between the germline ends. The CDR3 is 13 amino acids. The germline V gene encodes CDR1 SGHAT and CDR2 FQNNGV.

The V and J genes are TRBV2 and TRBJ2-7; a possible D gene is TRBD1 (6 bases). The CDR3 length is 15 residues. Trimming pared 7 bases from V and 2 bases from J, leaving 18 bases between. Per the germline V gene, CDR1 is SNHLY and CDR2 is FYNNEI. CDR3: CASKVGSGHAYEQYF. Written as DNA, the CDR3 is TGTGCCAGCAAGGTTGGGTCGGGACACGCCTACGAGCAGTACTTC.

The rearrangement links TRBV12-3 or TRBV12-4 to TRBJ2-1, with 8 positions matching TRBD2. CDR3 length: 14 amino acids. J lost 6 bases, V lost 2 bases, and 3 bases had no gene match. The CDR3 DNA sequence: TGTGCCAGCAGTTTACGACGGGGGGGCAATGAGCAGTTCTTC. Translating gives CASSLRRGGNEQFF.

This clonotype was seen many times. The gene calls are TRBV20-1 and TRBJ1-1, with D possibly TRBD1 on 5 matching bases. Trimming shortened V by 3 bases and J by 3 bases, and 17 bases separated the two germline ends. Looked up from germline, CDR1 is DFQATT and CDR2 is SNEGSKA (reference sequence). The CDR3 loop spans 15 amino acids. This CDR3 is CSARLMGVIYTEAFF. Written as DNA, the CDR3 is TGCAGTGCTAGGCTCATGGGGGTTATATACACTGAAGCTTTCTTT.

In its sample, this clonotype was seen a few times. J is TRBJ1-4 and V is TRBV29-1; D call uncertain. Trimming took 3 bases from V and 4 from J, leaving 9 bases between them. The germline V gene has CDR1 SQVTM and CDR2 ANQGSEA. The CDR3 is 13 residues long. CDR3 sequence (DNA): TGCAGCGTTGATGGTAGCATTAATGAAAAACTGTTTTTT. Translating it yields CSVDGSINEKLFF.

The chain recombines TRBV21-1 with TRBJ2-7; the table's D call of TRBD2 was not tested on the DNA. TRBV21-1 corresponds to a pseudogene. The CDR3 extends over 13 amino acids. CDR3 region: CASSPGLQDEQYF. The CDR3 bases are TGTGCCTCCTCCCCGGGACTACAGGACGAGCAGTACTTC.

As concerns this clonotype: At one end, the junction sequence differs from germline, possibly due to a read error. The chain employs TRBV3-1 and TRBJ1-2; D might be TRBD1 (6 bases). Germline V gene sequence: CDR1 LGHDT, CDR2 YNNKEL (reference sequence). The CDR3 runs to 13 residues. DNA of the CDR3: TGTGCCCGCAGCCCGTCCGTGGGGGCTGGCTACACCTTC. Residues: CARSPSVGAGYTF. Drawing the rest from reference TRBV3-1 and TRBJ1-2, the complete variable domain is DTAVSQTPKYLVTQMGNDKSIKCEQNLGHDTMYWYKQDSKKFLKIMFSYNNKELIINETVPNRFSPKSPDKAHLNLHINSLELGDSAVYFCARSPSVGAGYTFGSGTRLTVV.

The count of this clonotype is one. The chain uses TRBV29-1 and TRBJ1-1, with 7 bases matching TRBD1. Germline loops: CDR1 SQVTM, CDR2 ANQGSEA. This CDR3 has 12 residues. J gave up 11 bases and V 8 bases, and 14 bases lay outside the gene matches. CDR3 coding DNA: TGCAGCATCTATACAGGGGAGCGACTGGCTTTCTTT. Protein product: CSIYTGERLAFF.

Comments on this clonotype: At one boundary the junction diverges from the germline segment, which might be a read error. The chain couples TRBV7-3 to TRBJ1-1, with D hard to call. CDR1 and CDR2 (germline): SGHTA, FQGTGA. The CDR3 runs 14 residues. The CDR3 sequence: CASSLRRGNIEAFF. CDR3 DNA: TGTGCCAGCAGCTTAAGGCGCGGGAACATTGAAGCTTTCTTT.

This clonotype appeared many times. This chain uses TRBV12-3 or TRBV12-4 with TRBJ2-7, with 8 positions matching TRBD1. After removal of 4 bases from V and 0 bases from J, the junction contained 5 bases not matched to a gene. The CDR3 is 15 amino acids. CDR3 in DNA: TGTGCCAGCAGTTCCGCAGGGGGCCTCTCCTACGAGCAGTACTTC. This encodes CASSSAGGLSYEQYF.